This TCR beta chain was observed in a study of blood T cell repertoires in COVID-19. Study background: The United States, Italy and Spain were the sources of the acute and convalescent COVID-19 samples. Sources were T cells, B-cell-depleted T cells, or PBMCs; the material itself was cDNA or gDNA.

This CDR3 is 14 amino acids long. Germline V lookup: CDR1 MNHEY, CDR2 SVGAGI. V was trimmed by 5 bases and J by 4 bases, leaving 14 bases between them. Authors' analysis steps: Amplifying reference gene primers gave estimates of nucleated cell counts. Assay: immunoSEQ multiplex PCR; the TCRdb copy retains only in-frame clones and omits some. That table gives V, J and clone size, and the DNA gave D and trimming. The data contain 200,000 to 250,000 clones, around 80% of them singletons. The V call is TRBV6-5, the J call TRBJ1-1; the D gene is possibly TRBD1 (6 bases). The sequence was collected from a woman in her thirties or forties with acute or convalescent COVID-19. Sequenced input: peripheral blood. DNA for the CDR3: TGTGCCAGCAGTAAACAGGGAAGTAGCACTGAAGCTTTCTTT. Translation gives CASSKQGSSTEAFF.